Shown below are 22 T cell receptor beta chains from a single sample sequenced in a study of blood T cell repertoires in COVID-19. Method: immunoSEQ multiplex PCR; TCRdb's copy keeps in-frame clones and lacks some. The data show about 230,000 clones, roughly 85% seen once. The sequencing sample was made of peripheral blood. Every receptor here comes from a man aged 45-60 years with COVID-19, enrolled during active disease.

This sequence joins TRBV28 and TRBJ1-4; 7 nucleotides align to TRBD1. V lost 3 bases, J lost 4 bases, and 5 bases stayed unmatched. CDR3 length equals 15 residues. Germline values: CDR1 MDHEN, CDR2 SYDVKM. Here the CDR3 DNA reads TGTGCCAGCAGTTTCCAGGGGGACTTTAATGAAAAACTGTTTTTT. It encodes CASSFQGDFNEKLFF.

V is TRBV6-5 and J is TRBJ1-4; 7 bases fit TRBD1. The CDR3 contains 15 residues. V was clipped by 6 bases and J by 7 bases; unmatched bases: 11. Germline lookup yields CDR1 MNHEY and CDR2 SVGAGI. The CDR3 spells CASRKDRSSIEKLFF. The CDR3 region has the DNA TGTGCCAGCAGAAAGGACAGGTCCTCCATTGAAAAACTGTTTTTT.

V usage is TRBV6-2 or TRBV6-3 and J usage is TRBJ2-7; 9 positions match TRBD1. Per germline, CDR1 MNHEY and CDR2 SVGEGT. The CDR3 contains 15 residues. Trimming cost V 4 bases and J 6 bases; bases outside gene matches: 10. CDR3 sequence: CASSLTWTGVTEQYF. In DNA form, the CDR3 reads TGTGCCAGCAGTTTAACCTGGACAGGGGTGACCGAGCAGTACTTC.

CDR3 loop: CSVRPQRAGGPMGSSQYF. The CDR3 coding sequence is TGCAGCGTTCGGCCCCAACGAGCGGGGGGGCCTATGGGAAGTTCGCAGTACTTC. This rearrangement joins TRBV29-1 to TRBJ2-7, with TRBD2 matching 10 bases. V lost 5 bases and J lost 9; bases outside the gene matches: 25. The CDR3 runs 18 residues. CDR1 is SQVTM and CDR2 is ANQGSEA in the germline V gene.

This clone was observed a handful of times. The V and J genes are TRBV5-4 and TRBJ1-3; D ambiguous. The V and J ends lost 1 base and 0 bases respectively, with 8 bases between them. Germline lookup yields CDR1 SGHNT and CDR2 YYREEE (reference sequence). The CDR3 has 15 residues. CDR3 nucleotide sequence: TGTGCCAGCAGCTTGCCGAGGGACTCTGGAAACACCATATATTTT. Translating it yields CASSLPRDSGNTIYF.

This chain connects TRBV19 to TRBJ2-3; 8 bases line up with TRBD2. The length of the CDR3 is 16 residues. Germline V gives CDR1 LNHDA, CDR2 SQIVND (reference sequence). V lost 7 bases and J lost 0; bases outside the gene matches: 9. Written as DNA, the CDR3 is TGTGCCAGTATGAGAGCGGGGGCTCCTAGCACAGATACGCAGTATTTT. Translation: CASMRAGAPSTDTQYF. Supplemented by reference TRBV19 and TRBJ2-3, the full variable domain reads DGGITQSPKYLFRKEGQNVTLSCEQNLNHDAMYWYRQDPGQGLRLIYYSQIVNDFQKGDIAEGYSVSREKKESFPLTVTSAQKNPTAFYLCASMRAGAPSTDTQYFGPGTRLTVL.

The CDR3 sequence is CASIPDRGGKLFF. CDR3 coding DNA: TGTGCCAGCATTCCGGACAGGGGCGGAAAACTGTTTTTT. The chain recombines TRBV2 with TRBJ1-4; the match to TRBD1 covers 9 bases. CDR1 is SNHLY and CDR2 is FYNNEI in the germline V gene. The J segment lost 10 bases and the V segment lost 7 bases, leaving 7 bases of the junction unmatched. The CDR3 has 13 residues.

This chain connects TRBV10-3 to TRBJ2-1, with 10 nucleotides matching TRBD2. The CDR3 loop spans 15 amino acids. Trimming removed 3 bases from V and 4 bases from J; junction bases left unmatched: 3. The germline V gene encodes CDR1 ENHRY and CDR2 SYGVKD. The CDR3 spells CAISELAGGYNEQFF. The CDR3 DNA reads TGTGCCATCAGTGAATTAGCGGGGGGTTACAATGAGCAGTTCTTC.

The chain uses TRBV9 and TRBJ2-2, with TRBD2 identical over 7 bases. This CDR3 region has 14 residues. V gave up 5 bases and J gave up 2 bases; unmatched junction bases: 3. Per germline, CDR1 SGDLS and CDR2 YYNGEE. The CDR3 protein is CASRSGVNTGELFF. As DNA, the CDR3 is TGTGCCAGCAGAAGCGGGGTTAACACCGGGGAGCTGTTTTTT.

V is TRBV20-1 and J is TRBJ2-5; D is uncertain. Germline V CDR1 and CDR2: DFQATT, SNEGSKA (reference sequence). Trimming stripped 8 bases from V and 2 bases from J, with 9 bases between. The CDR3 contains 11 residues. The CDR3 sequence is CSLQVQETQYF. The CDR3 bases are TGCAGTCTCCAGGTTCAAGAGACCCAGTACTTC.

The chain joins TRBV4-1 to TRBJ1-1; a possible D gene is TRBD1 (6 bases). The ends were cut back, 4 bases at V and 5 bases at J, with 20 bases in the middle. The germline V gene has CDR1 MGHRA and CDR2 YSYEKL. This CDR3 is 16 amino acids long. CDR3 amino acids: CASSLEDRDKRTEAFF. CDR3 in DNA: TGCGCCAGCAGCCTTGAGGACCGGGACAAGAGGACTGAAGCTTTCTTT.

J is TRBJ1-2 and V is TRBV29-1; TRBD1 matches 10 bases. The junction had 6 bases not matched to a gene; V was cut back by 6 bases and J by 5 bases. Looked up from germline, CDR1 is SQVTM and CDR2 is ANQGSEA. CDR3 length: 13 amino acids. Here the CDR3 DNA reads TGCAGCGTATCGACAGGGGGCGCGTATGGCTACACCTTC. Protein sequence: CSVSTGGAYGYTF.

V gene TRBV7-2 combines with J gene TRBJ2-1, with 9 bases matching TRBD2. V gave up 1 base and J gave up 4 bases; unmatched junction bases: 8. Per germline, CDR1 SGHTA and CDR2 FQGNSA. This CDR3 has 17 amino acids. For the CDR3, the DNA is TGTGCCAGCAGCTTAGAGAGTAGCGGGGGCCCATACAATGAGCAGTTCTTC. Translation: CASSLESSGGPYNEQFF.

A few counts support this clone. The J gene is TRBJ1-6, the V gene TRBV6-2 or TRBV6-3; D gene unclear. The CDR3 has 14 residues. The germline V and J ends were trimmed by 4 bases and 7 bases, with 11 bases remaining between them. CDR1 is MNHEY and CDR2 is SVGEGT in the germline V gene. The CDR3 DNA reads as TGTGCCAGCAGTTCTCCAGCGTCCAATTCACCCCTCCACTTT. Its protein product is CASSSPASNSPLHF.

J is TRBJ2-1 and V is TRBV21-1; TRBD1, the table's D call, was not compared with the DNA. TRBV21-1 is listed as a pseudogene. This CDR3 contains 14 residues. For the CDR3, the DNA is TGTGCCAGCAGCAATTGTAAGGGGGACAATGAGCAGTTCTTC. This translates into CASSNCKGDNEQFF.

This rearrangement joins TRBV7-8 to TRBJ2-5; 10 bases line up with TRBD2. Germline-derived CDR1 and CDR2 are SGHVS and FQNEAQ. With 0 bases clipped from V and 9 bases from J, the junction kept 19 bases outside the gene matches. CDR3 length equals 19 residues. The CDR3 bases are TGTGCCAGCAGCTTAGCGCCAACGCTGAGAGCGGGGGGGCCTGGGGCCCAGTACTTC. Protein sequence: CASSLAPTLRAGGPGAQYF.

About this clone: Other nucleotide sequences from this sample produce the same CDR3. V usage is TRBV11-2 and J usage is TRBJ1-3; D is perhaps TRBD1 (6 bases). CDR1 and CDR2 (germline): SGHAT, FQNNGV. This CDR3 region has 14 residues. Trimming stripped 2 bases from V and 2 bases from J, with 7 bases between. Here the CDR3 DNA reads TGTGCCAGCAGCTTACAGGGGACTGGAAACACCATATATTTT. It specifies CASSLQGTGNTIYF.

The sample holds a few counts of this clone. This chain connects TRBV21-1 to TRBJ1-5; TRBD1, the table's D call, was not compared with the DNA. TRBV21-1 counts as a pseudogene. The length of the CDR3 is 19 residues. The CDR3, as DNA: TGTGCCAGCAGCAAATTCCCCCGCTCAGGGGTTACGAGCAATCAGCCCCAGCATTTT. Translation gives CASSKFPRSGVTSNQPQHF.

V gene TRBV24-1 combines with J gene TRBJ1-2; no clear D gene. V was clipped by 4 bases and J by 4 bases, with 9 bases between them. Germline CDR1 KGHDR, CDR2 SFDVKD. The CDR3 has 13 residues. The CDR3: CATSEAGSYGYTF. The CDR3 region has the DNA TGTGCCACCAGTGAGGCCGGGTCCTATGGCTACACCTTC.

This chain uses TRBV3-1 (or the pseudogene TRBV3-2) with TRBJ2-7, with 7 bases aligning to TRBD1. V gave up 4 bases and J gave up 0 bases; unmatched junction bases: 3. Germline CDR1 and CDR2: LGHDT and YNNKEL (reference sequence). The CDR3 is made up of 14 amino acids. The CDR3 sequence: CASSPRDSSYEQYF. CDR3 DNA sequence: TGTGCCAGCAGCCCAAGGGACAGCTCCTACGAGCAGTACTTC.

This rearrangement joins TRBV24-1 to TRBJ2-2, with D tentatively TRBD1 (6 bases). Trimming left V 3 bases short and J 1 base short, with 14 bases between. The CDR3 runs to 17 residues. Per germline, CDR1 KGHDR and CDR2 SFDVKD. This CDR3 reads CATSDLVQGGNTGELFF. The CDR3 coding sequence is TGTGCCACCAGTGATCTGGTACAGGGTGGGAACACCGGGGAGCTGTTTTTT.

This clone was picked up many times. The chain joins TRBV29-1 to TRBJ2-1; maybe TRBD1 (5 bases). From germline, CDR1 is SQVTM and CDR2 ANQGSEA. V dropped 6 bases and J dropped 5 bases, with 8 bases sitting between them. CDR3 size: 11 residues. The CDR3 protein is CSVLGDNEQFF. In nucleotides, the CDR3 is TGCAGCGTCTTAGGGGACAATGAGCAGTTCTTC.